A selection of T cell receptor beta chains follows, all from one sample in a study of response to subunit inactivated influenza vaccine. TCRdb recomputed calls from the RT-PCR reads with MiXCR, one row per CDR3 protein. Here the sample spans a few hundred thousand distinct CDR3 sequences, about 10% being singletons. The sample was also reused in another study, on T cells expressing NK-cell markers.

The source was PBMCs from blood, collected on the day of vaccination. These TCRs come from a man aged 45-60 years who received an inactivated influenza vaccine. The CDR3 runs from the conserved cysteine through the conserved F or W. The D gene is left open where the match is weak. Not all rows give a size; the values are once, few, many and, for expanded clones, a class.

-	-	TRBV7-8	TRBJ1-2	TGTGCCAGCAGCTTAGCGAAGAAGGGGGTCTCTGGCTACACCTTC	CASSLAKKGVSGYTF
-	many	TRBV9	TRBJ2-1	TGTGCCAGCAGCGCGGCGGGACCATCCTACAATGAGCAGTTCTTC	CASSAAGPSYNEQFF
-	few	TRBV10-3	TRBJ1-2	TGTGCCATCAGCTCGGGAGACCTGGCTCTCTATGGCTACACCTTC	CAISSGDLALYGYTF
TRBD1	-	TRBV20-1	TRBJ2-2	TGCAGTCCGACGGGACAGGGGATCACCGGGGAGCTGTTTTTT	CSPTGQGITGELFF
-	few	TRBV7-8	TRBJ1-5	TGTGCCAGCAGCTTAGAGTTGCCACAGCCCCAGCATTTT	CASSLELPQPQHF
-	few	TRBV4-2	TRBJ1-6	TGTGCCAGCAGCCAAGATCTGGTGGCAGGGGACGGGGCCACCCTCCACTTT	CASSQDLVAGDGATLHF
-	few	TRBV9	TRBJ2-2	TGTGCCAGCAGCGTAGAGGTGAACACCGGGGAGCTGTTTTTT	CASSVEVNTGELFF
-	-	TRBV15	TRBJ2-6	TGTGCCACCAGCAGAGATCGCAGGGCTGGGGCCAACGTCCTGACTTTC	CATSRDRRAGANVLTF
-	few	TRBV6-5	TRBJ1-1	TGTGCCAGCAGTTGGCCGGGGGGCACTGAAGCTTTCTTT	CASSWPGGTEAFF
-	-	TRBV9	TRBJ2-6	TGTGCCAGCAGCGTAGGAAAACGGGCCTCTGGGGCCAACGTCCTGACTTTC	CASSVGKRASGANVLTF
-	-	TRBV10-3	TRBJ2-7	TGTGCCATCCGGAAGGGGGACATCTCCTACGAGCAGTACTTC	CAIRKGDISYEQYF
-	many	TRBV12-3/TRBV12-4	TRBJ2-7	TGTGCCAGCAGTTTCGGTACCTACGAGCAGTACTTC	CASSFGTYEQYF
-	-	TRBV6-2/TRBV6-3	TRBJ2-7	TGTGCCAGCAGTTACTCAGTGAGGACAGCGACCTACGAGCAGTACTTC	CASSYSVRTATYEQYF
TRBD2	few	TRBV25-1	TRBJ2-1	TGTGCCAGCAGTGACTCAGGAAGGGCTAGCGGTTACAATGAGCAGTTCTTC	CASSDSGRASGYNEQFF
TRBD1	-	TRBV28	TRBJ1-1	TGTGCCAGCAGTTTCGGGACAGGGGGGAACACTGAAGCTTTCTTT	CASSFGTGGNTEAFF
TRBD1	few	TRBV12-3/TRBV12-4	TRBJ2-7	TGTGCCAGCAGTCCTCCCGGGACAGGTCCAATGTACGAGCAGTACTTC	CASSPPGTGPMYEQYF
-	-	TRBV12-3/TRBV12-4	TRBJ1-6	TGTGCCAGCAGTTTTAAGGGGGGGATCGGGACGGGGTCCTATAATTCACCCCTCCACTTT	CASSFKGGIGTGSYNSPLHF
TRBD1	-	TRBV6-2/TRBV6-3	TRBJ1-2	TGTGCCAGCAGTTACTCGATCTTCGGGAGGACAGGCTATGGCTACACCTTC	CASSYSIFGRTGYGYTF
TRBD2	few	TRBV7-8	TRBJ2-7	TGTGCCAGCAGCTTAGAAGCTAGCGGAATCTACGAGCAGTACTTC	CASSLEASGIYEQYF
TRBD2	few	TRBV9	TRBJ2-1	TGTGCCAGCAGCGTAGCTTTGCGGGGGAGTGGCTACAATGAGCAGTTCTTC	CASSVALRGSGYNEQFF
TRBD1	few	TRBV28	TRBJ2-2	TGTGCCAGCTGCGTCTACAGGGGGTCGAACACCGGGGAGCTGTTTTTT	CASCVYRGSNTGELFF
-	few	TRBV24-1	TRBJ2-1	TGTGCCACCAGTGATTTGGGGACTGCCTACAATGAGCAGTTCTTC	CATSDLGTAYNEQFF
-	few	TRBV4-3	TRBJ2-1	TGCGCCAGCAGCCAAGATAGGGGACTCTCAAACAATGAGCAGTTCTTC	CASSQDRGLSNNEQFF
-	few	TRBV3-1	TRBJ1-5	TGTGCCAGCAGCCAAGGTGAAGGGGTCGGGAGCAATCAGCCCCAGCATTTT	CASSQGEGVGSNQPQHF
TRBD1	-	TRBV6-2/TRBV6-3	TRBJ1-1	TGTGCCAGCAGTCCCCGACAGGGAGTCGGCACTGAAGCTTTCTTT	CASSPRQGVGTEAFF
TRBD1	-	TRBV7-2	TRBJ2-1	TGTGCCAGCAGCCTCTTCGGACAGGGATACAATGAGCAGTTCTTC	CASSLFGQGYNEQFF
-	few	TRBV5-8	TRBJ1-5	TGTGCCAGCAGCTTGTACGTGCGGAATCAGCCCCAGCATTTT	CASSLYVRNQPQHF
-	few	TRBV12-3/TRBV12-4	TRBJ2-5	TGTGCCAGCAGTTTAGGTCCCCGAAGGACAGAGACCCAGTACTTC	CASSLGPRRTETQYF
-	many	TRBV30	TRBJ2-1	TGTGCCTGGAGTTATGGGGACTGGAAGCAGTTCTTC	CAWSYGDWKQFF
TRBD2	few	TRBV4-1	TRBJ2-7	TGCGCCAGCAGCCACCGACTAGCGGGGGGGTACGAGCAGTACTTC	CASSHRLAGGYEQYF
-	-	TRBV24-1	TRBJ2-3	TGTGCCACCAGTGTAACAGATACGCAGTATTTT	CATSVTDTQYF
TRBD1	-	TRBV6-5	TRBJ1-1	TGTGCCAGCAGTTACCCCGCCGCCCGACAGGGAAAAGATGACACTGAAGCTTTCTTT	CASSYPAARQGKDDTEAFF
-	few	TRBV25-1	TRBJ2-7	TGTGCCAGCATTGCATCCGGCCGAAACTACGAGCAGTACTTC	CASIASGRNYEQYF
TRBD2	many	TRBV7-2	TRBJ2-7	TGTGCCAGCAGCCTGGGACTAGCGGGCTCCTACGAGCAGTACTTC	CASSLGLAGSYEQYF
-	few	TRBV6-5	TRBJ2-7	TGTGCCAGCAGTTACCAGGGGGGGGTGGCTTCCGAGCAGTACTTC	CASSYQGGVASEQYF
-	few	TRBV20-1	TRBJ2-5	TGCAGTGCTCACGGGGATGTAGACGGAAACCAAGAGACCCAGTACTTC	CSAHGDVDGNQETQYF
TRBD2	few	TRBV28	TRBJ2-7	TGTGCCAGCAGTACTCTAGCGGGAGACGAGCAGTACTTC	CASSTLAGDEQYF
-	few	TRBV7-2	TRBJ2-1	TGTGCCAGCAGACAAGGGACCGCGGCCTACAATGAGCAGTTCTTC	CASRQGTAAYNEQFF
TRBD2	-	TRBV28	TRBJ2-2	TGTGCCAGCACCCCGAGCGGGAGAGGAAGCACCGGGGAGCTGTTTTTT	CASTPSGRGSTGELFF
TRBD2	few	TRBV4-3	TRBJ2-3	TGCGCCAGCAGCCAAGAGTATACTAGCGGGCCTAGCACAGATACGCAGTATTTT	CASSQEYTSGPSTDTQYF
TRBD1	few	TRBV29-1	TRBJ2-2	TGCAGCGTCAGGACAGGGACGAACACCGGGGAGCTGTTTTTT	CSVRTGTNTGELFF
-	few	TRBV20-1	TRBJ1-1	TGCAGTGCTAGAGAGCAGGATGACACTGAAGCTTTCTTT	CSAREQDDTEAFF
-	-	TRBV27	TRBJ2-3	TGTGCCAGCGGGGCGTGGTCTAGTCGTGCAGATACGCAGTATTTT	CASGAWSSRADTQYF
-	few	TRBV7-9	TRBJ2-7	TGTGCCAGCAGTCCTGGAAGCCCTCACGAGCAGTACTTC	CASSPGSPHEQYF
-	few	TRBV7-9	TRBJ2-3	TGTGCCAGCAGCCCAGGGCCTACTAGCACAGATACGCAGTATTTT	CASSPGPTSTDTQYF
TRBD2	-	TRBV10-2	TRBJ2-3	TGCGCCAGCAGGCTAGCGGGGAGCACAGATACGCATTATTTT	CASRLAGSTDTHYF
-	few	TRBV4-2	TRBJ1-1	TGTGCCAGCAGCCAGGGGGTGGGGTATGAAGCTTTCTTT	CASSQGVGYEAFF
-	many	TRBV5-1	TRBJ2-7	TGCGCCAGCAGCTTGGCGGACAGAACCTACGAGCAGTACTTC	CASSLADRTYEQYF
-	few	TRBV3-1	TRBJ1-1	TGTGCCAGCAGCCAAGTAGGGTTTGGGATGAACACTGAAGCTTTCTTT	CASSQVGFGMNTEAFF
-	-	TRBV28	TRBJ1-5	TGTGCCAGCAGCCTACAGGGTTTCACCTATAGCAATCAGCCCCAGCATTTT	CASSLQGFTYSNQPQHF
TRBD2	many	TRBV6-5	TRBJ2-5	TGTGCCAGCAGTTACTCTGGGACTAGCGGGGGTGAGACCCAGTACTTC	CASSYSGTSGGETQYF